A selection of T cell receptor beta chains follows, all from one sample in a study of blood T cell repertoires in COVID-19. This table comes from immunoSEQ multiplex PCR, and its TCRdb copy is limited to in-frame clones, with some not included. The sample shows about 180,000 clones, roughly 84% of them seen only once. Source material: PBMCs or T cells enriched from blood (not recorded which). All receptors derive from a human donor with acute COVID-19. The donor label of this sample is uncertain. Each CDR3 is given with its conserved first and last residue. Each record gives: CDR3 DNA, CDR3 protein, V gene, clone size, D gene, J gene. A D gene is named only where the DNA matches it firmly. Size is omitted from some rows. Given values are once, few, many or a class for expanded clones.

DNA: TGTGCCAGCTTCGACAGGGGGGTCCGCTATGGCTACACCTTC
CDR3: CASFDRGVRYGYTF
V: TRBV6-5
size: NA
D: TRBD1
J: TRBJ1-2

DNA: TGTGCCTGGAGTCCAGGGGCTTCTGAGACCCAGTACTTC
CDR3: CAWSPGASETQYF
V: TRBV30
size: NA
D: NA
J: TRBJ2-5

DNA: TGTGCCAGTAGTACCGGACAGAGTCGGTATCAGCCCCAGCATTTT
CDR3: CASSTGQSRYQPQHF
V: TRBV19
size: NA
D: NA
J: TRBJ1-5

DNA: TGTGCCAGCAGCCCTGACAGACAAAACGAGCAGTACTTC
CDR3: CASSPDRQNEQYF
V: TRBV7-2
size: NA
D: NA
J: TRBJ2-7

DNA: TGTGCCATCAGTGAGTCTCCAGGGGGCCTCACCGGGGAGCTGTTTTTT
CDR3: CAISESPGGLTGELFF
V: TRBV10-3
size: NA
D: TRBD1
J: TRBJ2-2

DNA: TGTGCCAGCAGCCGGACAGGGGGCACTGAAGCTTTCTTT
CDR3: CASSRTGGTEAFF
V: TRBV4-2
size: NA
D: TRBD1
J: TRBJ1-1

DNA: TGTGCCATCAGGGGGACAACCGGCAATCAGCCCCAGCATTTT
CDR3: CAIRGTTGNQPQHF
V: TRBV10-3
size: NA
D: NA
J: TRBJ1-5

DNA: TGTGCCAGCAGTTTGGTGGACAGAATGAACACTGAAGCTTTCTTT
CDR3: CASSLVDRMNTEAFF
V: TRBV28
size: NA
D: NA
J: TRBJ1-1

DNA: TGTGCCAGTAGTATACGGGACTTAGGACCCTACGAGCAGTACTTC
CDR3: CASSIRDLGPYEQYF
V: TRBV19
size: NA
D: NA
J: TRBJ2-7

DNA: TGTGCCAGCAGTTACCTGTACGGGCAGTACTTC
CDR3: CASSYLYGQYF
V: TRBV6-6
size: NA
D: NA
J: TRBJ2-7

DNA: TGTGCCAGCAGCTTAAAGGCCGCCTGGGTAGCGGGGGGTCAAGAGACCCAGTACTTC
CDR3: CASSLKAAWVAGGQETQYF
V: TRBV7-6
size: NA
D: TRBD2
J: TRBJ2-5

DNA: TGTGCCAGCAGCCAACGACTAGCGGGGGCCACCAGAGAGCAGTTCTTC
CDR3: CASSQRLAGATREQFF
V: TRBV3-1/TRBV3-2
size: NA
D: TRBD2
J: TRBJ2-1

DNA: TGTGCCAGCAGCGTAGTCACAGGGCTCGAAAATCAGCCCCAGCATTTT
CDR3: CASSVVTGLENQPQHF
V: TRBV9
size: NA
D: NA
J: TRBJ1-5

DNA: TGCAGCGTGAGGGTCAGGGGCCGGGACACCGGGGAGCTGTTTTTT
CDR3: CSVRVRGRDTGELFF
V: TRBV29-1
size: NA
D: NA
J: TRBJ2-2

DNA: TGTGCCACCAGCAGAGGCGATCAAGACACAGATACGCAGTATTTT
CDR3: CATSRGDQDTDTQYF
V: TRBV15
size: NA
D: NA
J: TRBJ2-3

DNA: TGTGCCAGTAGTATAACGGGTGTCACTGAAGCTTTCTTT
CDR3: CASSITGVTEAFF
V: TRBV19
size: NA
D: NA
J: TRBJ1-1

DNA: TGTGCCAGCAGCCCCTCTTCCGTGACCGGGGAGCTGTTTTTT
CDR3: CASSPSSVTGELFF
V: TRBV14
size: NA
D: NA
J: TRBJ2-2

DNA: TGTGCCAGCAGCTACGGGGGAATCAATCAGCCCCAGCATTTT
CDR3: CASSYGGINQPQHF
V: TRBV7-9
size: once
D: NA
J: TRBJ1-5

DNA: TGCGCCAGCAGCCAAGAGGGACTAGCGGCCACAGATACGCAGTATTTT
CDR3: CASSQEGLAATDTQYF
V: TRBV4-1
size: NA
D: TRBD2
J: TRBJ2-3

DNA: TGCGCCAGCAGCTTGAAAGCATCTGGGGCCAACGTCCTGACTTTC
CDR3: CASSLKASGANVLTF
V: TRBV5-1
size: NA
D: NA
J: TRBJ2-6

DNA: TGTGCCAGCAGCTTCGCGGGGGGCTCAAATGAGCAGTTCTTC
CDR3: CASSFAGGSNEQFF
V: TRBV11-1
size: NA
D: TRBD2
J: TRBJ2-1

DNA: TGTGCCAGCAGCGACTTCACAGATACGCAGTATTTT
CDR3: CASSDFTDTQYF
V: TRBV6-6
size: NA
D: NA
J: TRBJ2-3

DNA: TGTGCCAGCTCACCGGAGGGAAAGATCGGCTACACCTTC
CDR3: CASSPEGKIGYTF
V: TRBV18
size: NA
D: NA
J: TRBJ1-2

DNA: TGTGCCAGCAACGGTGAAGTCTACGGTACGCAGTATTTT
CDR3: CASNGEVYGTQYF
V: TRBV2
size: NA
D: NA
J: TRBJ2-3

DNA: TGCAGCGTTGATCTACGAGGAGACAGACCCATGAATACGCAGTATTTT
CDR3: CSVDLRGDRPMNTQYF
V: TRBV29-1
size: NA
D: NA
J: TRBJ2-3

DNA: TGCAGTGCTAGTACAGGGTTCCTCTCAGGCAACTATGGCTACACCTTC
CDR3: CSASTGFLSGNYGYTF
V: TRBV20-1
size: NA
D: NA
J: TRBJ1-2

DNA: TGTGCCAGCAGCCTTAGCGGGGGCACAGATACGCAGTATTTT
CDR3: CASSLSGGTDTQYF
V: TRBV7-9
size: NA
D: TRBD2
J: TRBJ2-3

DNA: TGTGCCAGCAGTGAACAGGGTCTAAATTCACCCCTCCACTTT
CDR3: CASSEQGLNSPLHF
V: TRBV2
size: NA
D: NA
J: TRBJ1-6

DNA: TGTGCCAGCAGCTGGGGACAGGGTGATGAAAAACTGTTTTTT
CDR3: CASSWGQGDEKLFF
V: TRBV5-4
size: NA
D: TRBD1
J: TRBJ1-4

DNA: TGTGCCAGCAGCCCGGGGGACAGGGGGCTACGGCAGCCCCAGCATTTT
CDR3: CASSPGDRGLRQPQHF
V: TRBV7-6
size: NA
D: TRBD1
J: TRBJ1-5

DNA: TGTGCCAGCAGCAGACAGGTTTCCTACGAGCAGTACTTC
CDR3: CASSRQVSYEQYF
V: TRBV21-1
size: NA
D: NA
J: TRBJ2-7

DNA: TGTGCCAGCAGTTACTCGATTCGTGCAGGGGGACAGCCCCAGCATTTT
CDR3: CASSYSIRAGGQPQHF
V: TRBV6-6
size: NA
D: TRBD1
J: TRBJ1-5

DNA: TGTGCCAGCGCCAGGGCCTCCACAGATACGCAGTATTTT
CDR3: CASARASTDTQYF
V: TRBV11-2
size: once
D: NA
J: TRBJ2-3

DNA: TGTGCCAGCAGTGAAGAGGGAGGGTCCAAAAACATTCAGTACTTC
CDR3: CASSEEGGSKNIQYF
V: TRBV2
size: NA
D: TRBD2
J: TRBJ2-4

DNA: TGTGCCAGCAGTCCCATCGGGGAGTCGACAGATACGCAGTATTTT
CDR3: CASSPIGESTDTQYF
V: TRBV27
size: NA
D: NA
J: TRBJ2-3

DNA: TGTGCCAGCAGTTCCCAGGGTAGGGGGAAGTATCAGCCCCAGCATTTT
CDR3: CASSSQGRGKYQPQHF
V: TRBV27
size: NA
D: NA
J: TRBJ1-5